This TCR beta chain originates from a study of blood T cells in healthy people across ages. The CDR3 runs 14 residues. V was shortened by 1 base and J by 5 bases, with 11 bases between the two germline ends. The germline V gene encodes CDR1 SGHTA and CDR2 FQGNSA. Through a sample-barcoded 5' primer and a J-beta primer mix, a second PCR was run for 7 to 11 cycles. TCRdb itself ran the 5' RACE reads through MiXCR, one entry per CDR3 protein. In the table there are just under 550,000 distinct CDR3 sequences, about 24% of which are singletons. These same records also appear under a second study, on T cells of mothers and their children. In that study: The study sampled a few healthy Caucasian mothers and their six children. Once extracted, all RNA went into cDNA synthesis at around 1.6 ug per 15 ul.

The receptor comes from a boy aged 10-17 years in good health. The J gene is TRBJ2-5, the V gene TRBV7-2, with D hard to call. Sequenced material: blood. The chain's CDR3 is CASSLGIAAETQYF. The CDR3 DNA reads TGTGCCAGCAGCTTAGGAATTGCTGCGGAGACCCAGTACTTC.